These 20 T cell receptor beta chains originate from one sample sequenced in a study of long-term antiretroviral therapy in people with HIV. Survey level was the resolution at which the v3.0 immunoSEQ assay ran. TCRdb keeps only in-frame clones here, not all; method: immunoSEQ multiplex PCR. The sample comprises more than 25,000 clones, around 97% of which are singletons, and less than 2.5% rests with the top ten. This material consisted of unsorted PBMCs, taken 7.6 years after starting antiretroviral therapy. These receptors were collected from a man under 40 with HIV.

Turning to this clone: A junction end diverges from the germline sequence, so it may reflect a read error. This chain links TRBV20-1 with TRBJ2-1, with D tentatively TRBD2 (6 bases). This CDR3 spans 10 amino acids. Germline CDR1 is DFQATT and CDR2 is SNEGSKA (reference sequence). The CDR3 sequence: CSARMAGKVF. CDR3 sequence (DNA): TGCAGTGCTAGAATGGCGGGAAAAGTCTTC.

V gene TRBV4-3 combines with J gene TRBJ2-7, with D perhaps TRBD2 (6 bases). CDR1 is LGHNA, CDR2 YSLEER, per germline. The CDR3 consists of 13 residues. Between the trimmed V and J ends, which lost 0 bases and 7 bases, there was a span of 10 bases. The CDR3 loop is CASSQDSGGEQYF. Written as DNA, the CDR3 is TGCGCCAGCAGCCAAGATAGCGGCGGGGAGCAGTACTTC.

This chain joins TRBV14 and TRBJ1-2; possible D gene TRBD1, 5 bases. Germline V CDR1 and CDR2: SGHDN, FVKESK. The CDR3 is 12 amino acids. V gave up 5 bases and J gave up 7 bases, with 11 bases separating them. This CDR3 is CASSGHLGGYTF. The CDR3 bases are TGTGCCAGCAGCGGACACCTGGGTGGCTACACCTTC.

V is TRBV27 and J is TRBJ2-7, with D possibly being TRBD2 (6 bases). V was shortened by 2 bases and J by 1 base, with 6 bases between the two germline ends. Looked up from germline, CDR1 is MNHEY and CDR2 is SMNVEV (reference sequence). The length of the CDR3 is 13 residues. The CDR3 DNA follows: TGTGCCAGCAGTTTAGCGGGGTCCTACGAGCAGTACTTC. Its translation is CASSLAGSYEQYF.

This rearrangement joins TRBV5-1 to TRBJ1-4; 10 positions agree with TRBD1. There are 16 residues in the CDR3. Germline CDR1 is SGHRS and CDR2 is YFSETQ. V shed 0 bases, J shed 5 bases, and the junction held 4 bases outside the gene matches. The CDR3 DNA sequence: TGCGCCAGCAGCTTGGACCTGGGACAGGGGAATGAAAAACTGTTTTTT. It encodes CASSLDLGQGNEKLFF.

The chain has TRBV29-1 and TRBJ2-5, with unresolved D. V was clipped by 4 bases and J by 3 bases, with 3 bases between them. CDR1 is SQVTM, CDR2 ANQGSEA, per germline. The CDR3 runs to 10 residues. The CDR3 here is CSVGEETQYF. In DNA form, the CDR3 reads TGCAGCGTTGGGGAAGAGACCCAGTACTTC.

The V call is TRBV7-3, the J call TRBJ2-1; tentatively, D is TRBD2 (5 bases). The CDR3 spans 12 residues. Trimming shortened V by 4 bases and J by 8 bases, and 9 bases separated the two germline ends. Germline CDR1 is SGHTA and CDR2 is FQGTGA. CDR3 loop: CASSSPGDEQFF. In DNA form, the CDR3 reads TGTGCCAGCAGCTCTCCCGGGGATGAGCAGTTCTTC.

The rearrangement uses TRBV9 and TRBJ2-1; 12 positions agree with TRBD2. The V gene end was trimmed by 0 bases and the J gene end by 6 bases; junction bases not matched to a gene: 10. This CDR3 spans 18 amino acids. From germline, CDR1 is SGDLS and CDR2 YYNGEE. This CDR3 reads CASSVASGRARMGNEQFF. CDR3 sequence (DNA): TGTGCCAGCAGCGTAGCTAGCGGGAGGGCCAGAATGGGCAATGAGCAGTTCTTC. Full variable domain (rest looked up from reference TRBV9 and TRBJ2-1): DSGVTQTPKHLITATGQRVTLRCSPRSGDLSVYWYQQSLDQGLQFLIQYYNGEERAKGNILERFSAQQFPDLHSELNLSSLELGDSALYFCASSVASGRARMGNEQFFGPGTRLTVL.

This sequence joins TRBV25-1 and TRBJ1-1, with D tentatively TRBD1 (5 bases). The CDR3 contains 15 residues. CDR1 MGHDK and CDR2 SYGVNS come from the germline V gene. The V and J ends lost 6 bases and 1 base respectively, with 15 bases between them. DNA of the CDR3: TGTGCCAGCAGAGACAGCTACTGGGGGAACACTGAAGCTTTCTTT. This sequence encodes CASRDSYWGNTEAFF.

This clone was seen once. The J gene is TRBJ2-7, the V gene TRBV4-2; no clear D. Trimming shortened V by 3 bases and J by 3 bases, and 18 bases separated the two germline ends. Germline V gene lookup returns CDR1 LGHNA and CDR2 YNFKEQ. CDR3 length: 16 amino acids. CDR3 protein: CASSHSLAALDYEQYF. CDR3 DNA: TGTGCCAGCAGCCATTCCCTGGCGGCATTGGACTACGAGCAGTACTTC.

The chain is built from TRBV5-1 and TRBJ2-5; D possibly matches TRBD1 or TRBD2 (6 bases each). The CDR3 extends over 17 amino acids. The V end lost 0 bases, the J end lost 5 bases, and 20 bases lay between the germline ends. Germline V lookup: CDR1 SGHRS, CDR2 YFSETQ. The CDR3 sequence is CASSLAQGRGGGETQYF. The DNA for the CDR3 is TGCGCCAGCAGCTTGGCCCAAGGCAGGGGAGGAGGCGAGACCCAGTACTTC.

The genes are TRBV19 and TRBJ1-2, with D unresolved. Trimming removed 4 bases at V and 6 bases at J, with 15 bases between. Germline loops: CDR1 LNHDA, CDR2 SQIVND (reference sequence). This CDR3 has 14 residues. CDR3 in DNA: TGTGCCAGTAGTAGCAAATTGAATGCTAATGGCTACACCTTC. Translation gives CASSSKLNANGYTF.

The chain links TRBV7-8 to TRBJ1-5, with no clear D. This CDR3 has 18 residues. V gave up 1 base and J gave up 4 bases, with 20 bases separating them. Germline values: CDR1 SGHVS, CDR2 FQNEAQ. The CDR3 DNA reads as TGTGCCAGCAGCTTAGTGGGCGGTAACGAGGGTGGTAATCAGCCCCAGCATTTT. This sequence encodes CASSLVGGNEGGNQPQHF.

This clone was seen once. The chain employs TRBV6-5 and TRBJ2-6; D gene ambiguous. The ends were cut back, 6 bases at V and 2 bases at J, with 8 bases in the middle. CDR3 size: 14 residues. Per the germline V gene, CDR1 is MNHEY and CDR2 is SVGAGI. The CDR3 loop is CASSGLPGANVLTF. The CDR3 DNA sequence: TGTGCCAGCAGCGGCCTTCCTGGGGCCAACGTCCTGACTTTC.

V gene TRBV18 combines with J gene TRBJ2-1; no definite D call. This CDR3 has 11 residues. Germline loops: CDR1 KGHSH, CDR2 LQKENI. Trimming shortened V by 3 bases and J by 8 bases, and 5 bases separated the two germline ends. The CDR3 here is CASSPLDEQFF. CDR3 bases: TGTGCCAGCTCACCCCTCGATGAGCAGTTCTTC.

CDR3 loop: CASSLRGGATLDTQYF. The CDR3 DNA is TGTGCCAGCAGCTTAAGGGGCGGGGCTACTTTAGATACGCAGTATTTT. The chain combines TRBV7-3 with TRBJ2-3; weak D call: TRBD2 (6 bases). Trimming stripped 1 base from V and 5 bases from J, with 16 bases between. Germline V gene data show CDR1 as SGHTA and CDR2 as FQGTGA. This CDR3 spans 16 amino acids.

The chain is built from TRBV5-4 and TRBJ1-6; TRBD1 might be the D (6 bases). The CDR3 length is 15 residues. The germline V gene encodes CDR1 SGHNT and CDR2 YYREEE (reference sequence). V gave up 2 bases and J gave up 10 bases, with 16 bases separating them. CDR3 nucleotide sequence: TGTGCCAGCAGCTTCCCAGGGGAGTCAGGCTCACCCCTCCACTTT. Translated, it gives CASSFPGESGSPLHF. Full variable domain (outside the CDR3, taken from reference TRBV5-4 and TRBJ1-6): ETGVTQSPTHLIKTRGQQVTLRCSSQSGHNTVSWYQQALGQGPQFIFQYYREEENGRGNFPPRFSGLQFPNYSSELNVNALELDDSALYLCASSFPGESGSPLHFGNGTRLTVT.

The chain joins TRBV6-1 to TRBJ2-5, with 8 nucleotides matching TRBD2. V gave up 5 bases and J gave up 2 bases; unmatched junction bases: 4. This CDR3 comprises 14 residues. Germline CDR1 is MNHNS and CDR2 is SASEGT. The CDR3 nucleotides are TGTGCCAGCAGTCCGGGACTAGTACAAGAGACCCAGTACTTC. This gives the protein CASSPGLVQETQYF.

The chain links TRBV6-1 to TRBJ2-1, with D perhaps matching TRBD2 (7 bases). CDR3 length: 15 residues. V lost 5 bases and J 5 bases, leaving 16 bases between the germline ends. Germline V gives CDR1 MNHNS, CDR2 SASEGT. In DNA form, the CDR3 reads TGTGCCAGCAGTCCGTTTCAGGGGAGGGACAATGAGCAGTTCTTC. Protein product: CASSPFQGRDNEQFF.

The CDR3 loop is CASSQRLAGVGEQFF. The CDR3 DNA reads TGTGCCAGCAGCCAAAGACTAGCGGGAGTGGGTGAGCAGTTCTTC. This chain uses TRBV6-5 with TRBJ2-1; 12 nucleotides line up with TRBD2. V shed 6 bases and J 9 bases; nucleotides not matched to a gene: 9. The CDR3 contains 15 residues. Germline CDR1 and CDR2: MNHEY and SVGAGI.